The 13 T cell receptor beta chains below were found in one sample sequenced in a study of blood T cell repertoires in COVID-19. Data came from immunoSEQ multiplex PCR; TCRdb stores just in-frame clones and leaves some out. In the table there are 150,000 to 200,000 clones, roughly 93% of which are singletons. Sequences were obtained from peripheral blood. These receptors were obtained from a woman between 55 and 75 years old with COVID-19, enrolled during active disease.

This clone was observed a handful of times. The chain joins TRBV4-1 to TRBJ2-7; D is uncertain. V was pared by 1 base and J by 3 bases, with 7 bases between. The CDR3 sequence is 13 residues long. Germline lookup yields CDR1 MGHRA and CDR2 YSYEKL. CDR3 in amino acids: CASSQGLNYEQYF. As DNA, the CDR3 is TGCGCCAGCAGCCAAGGCCTAAACTACGAGCAGTACTTC.

CDR3 sequence: CASSTGQGAGGYTF. CDR3 nucleotides: TGCGCCAGCAGCACGGGACAGGGGGCAGGAGGCTACACCTTC. The chain couples TRBV5-1 to TRBJ1-2; 12 nucleotides agree with TRBD1. The CDR3 is 14 amino acids. The V and J ends lost 4 bases and 8 bases, in that order; junction bases with no gene match: 6. Germline V gene sequence: CDR1 SGHRS, CDR2 YFSETQ.

V is TRBV27 and J is TRBJ1-5; 7 nucleotides agree with TRBD1. J was trimmed by 7 bases and V by 4 bases; bases with no gene match: 10. Germline CDR1 reads MNHEY; CDR2 reads SMNVEV (reference sequence). This CDR3 has 15 residues. CDR3 bases: TGTGCCAGCAGTTCCGCCACAGGGGCGCGGCAGCCCCAGCATTTT. It is translated as CASSSATGARQPQHF.

The chain is built from TRBV9 and TRBJ1-2, with D hard to call. Germline V lookup: CDR1 SGDLS, CDR2 YYNGEE. CDR3 length: 14 amino acids. V was shortened by 5 bases and J by 5 bases, with 16 bases between the two germline ends. The CDR3 loop reads CASSPPSRLYGYTF. In nucleotides, the CDR3 is TGTGCCAGCAGTCCCCCATCGCGACTTTATGGCTACACCTTC.

The rearrangement links TRBV9 to TRBJ2-7, with 7 nucleotides matching TRBD1. Trimming took 4 bases from V and 3 from J; bases not matched to a gene: 7. Germline V gives CDR1 SGDLS, CDR2 YYNGEE. The CDR3 contains 14 residues. The CDR3 reads CASSSGTAYYEQYF. In DNA form, the CDR3 reads TGTGCCAGCAGCTCCGGGACAGCATACTACGAGCAGTACTTC.

This chain joins TRBV27 and TRBJ2-3; 7 bases line up with TRBD2. V lost 7 bases and J lost 1; bases outside the gene matches: 5. The CDR3 totals 14 residues. Germline V lookup: CDR1 MNHEY, CDR2 SMNVEV (reference sequence). CDR3 region: CASKVAGGTDTQYF. Here the CDR3 DNA reads TGTGCCAGCAAGGTGGCGGGGGGCACAGATACGCAGTATTTT.

V gene TRBV9 combines with J gene TRBJ1-5; D remains unclear. The germline V gene encodes CDR1 SGDLS and CDR2 YYNGEE. V lost 0 bases, J lost 4 bases, and 11 bases lay in between. The CDR3 extends over 15 amino acids. CDR3 in DNA: TGTGCCAGCAGCGTAGGAGGGCTCGGGAATCAGCCCCAGCATTTT. It translates to CASSVGGLGNQPQHF.

The chain joins TRBV6-1 to TRBJ2-3; a weak D match, TRBD2 (5 bases). The length of the CDR3 is 17 residues. Trimming cost V 0 bases and J 0 bases, with 13 bases left between them. The germline V gene has CDR1 MNHNS and CDR2 SASEGT. CDR3 DNA: TGTGCCAGCAGTGAAGCGCTTCAACTAGGAAGCACAGATACGCAGTATTTT. Translating gives CASSEALQLGSTDTQYF.

CDR3: CASSIGHRVSYEQYF. The CDR3 bases are TGTGCCAGTAGTATAGGTCACAGGGTGTCCTACGAGCAGTACTTC. V is TRBV19 and J is TRBJ2-7; D may be TRBD1 (6 bases). CDR1 is LNHDA and CDR2 is SQIVND in the germline V gene (reference sequence). Trimming removed 1 base from V and 1 base from J, with 11 bases in between. The CDR3 spans 15 residues.

This clone was found once. The chain couples TRBV7-3 to TRBJ2-2; 11 bases are shared with TRBD1. This CDR3 comprises 20 residues. With 4 bases clipped from V and 3 bases from J, the junction kept 16 bases outside the gene matches. Germline lookup yields CDR1 SGHTA and CDR2 FQGTGA. The CDR3 loop reads CASSSNPWDRGGVYTGELFF. The CDR3 DNA reads TGTGCCAGCAGCTCAAACCCCTGGGACAGGGGGGGTGTTTACACCGGGGAGCTGTTTTTT.

This rearrangement joins TRBV11-1 to TRBJ2-1, with 8 bases that match TRBD2. The CDR3 consists of 16 residues. The V and J ends lost 6 bases and 4 bases, in that order; junction bases with no gene match: 11. CDR1 and CDR2 from the germline V gene are SGHAT and FQDESV (reference sequence). CDR3 nucleotide sequence: TGTGCCAGCAGGGCCGATAGCGGGGTCCCATACAATGAGCAGTTCTTC. This encodes CASRADSGVPYNEQFF.

This clone came up once. The V gene is TRBV10-3, the J gene TRBJ1-2; possible D gene TRBD1, 6 bases. The germline gives CDR1 ENHRY, CDR2 SYGVKD. V was pared by 3 bases and J by 8 bases, with 10 bases between. The CDR3 spans 12 residues. This chain's CDR3 is CAISEGGEGYTF. DNA for the CDR3: TGTGCCATCAGTGAAGGGGGTGAGGGCTACACCTTC.

The chain employs TRBV5-4 and TRBJ2-7; a possible D gene is TRBD1 (6 bases). Trimming shortened V by 4 bases and J by 2 bases, and 13 bases separated the two germline ends. In germline, CDR1 is SGHNT, CDR2 YYREEE (reference sequence). The CDR3 length is 14 residues. CDR3 nucleotides: TGTGCCAGCAGCGGAGACAGGATTACCTACGAGCAGTACTTC. Protein: CASSGDRITYEQYF.